The 10 T cell receptor beta chains below were found in one sample sequenced in a study of cytomegalovirus exposure and HLA in healthy donors. PCR amplification relied on 60 Vbeta primers (plus 13 Jbeta primers). Here immunoSEQ multiplex PCR was the method, and the copy in TCRdb shows in-frame clones only, minus some. Among roughly 97,000 clones listed, approximately 9% were seen once. The specimen was PBMCs. The receptors shown here come from a man aged 50-59 years in good health and CMV-seropositive.

The CDR3 DNA sequence: TGTGCCAGCACTCTATACAGAACAGAAAAAAACATTCAGTACTTC. This translates into CASTLYRTEKNIQYF. The chain recombines TRBV6-6 with TRBJ2-4; unclear D gene. The CDR3 sequence is 15 residues long. The germline V gene has CDR1 MNHNY and CDR2 SVGAGI (reference sequence). V lost 7 bases to trimming and J lost 4 bases, with 17 bases between them.

The rearrangement links TRBV30 to TRBJ1-5, with D possibly being TRBD1 (5 bases). V dropped 3 bases and J dropped 2 bases, with 23 bases sitting between them. The CDR3 runs 18 residues. The germline V gene has CDR1 GTSNPN and CDR2 SVGIG (reference sequence). The CDR3 sequence: CAWSAGGGRQGGNQPQHF. CDR3 sequence (DNA): TGTGCCTGGAGCGCCGGCGGCGGCAGGCAAGGGGGCAATCAGCCCCAGCATTTT.

This sequence joins TRBV10-3 and TRBJ1-2; weak D call: TRBD1 (5 bases). CDR1 is ENHRY, CDR2 SYGVKD, per germline. Trimming shortened V by 11 bases and J by 0 bases, and 22 bases separated the two germline ends. There are 16 residues in the CDR3. The CDR3 sequence is CAVRIETDITNYGYTF. The CDR3 nucleotides read TGTGCCGTACGAATCGAGACAGACATCACTAACTATGGCTACACCTTC.

The CDR3 loop reads CASSLSDPANTGELFF. Here the CDR3 DNA reads TGTGCCAGCAGCTTGAGCGACCCCGCGAACACCGGGGAGCTGTTTTTT. The chain employs TRBV9 and TRBJ2-2, with D unclear. The CDR3 has 16 amino acids. Between the trimmed V and J ends, which lost 4 bases and 0 bases, there was a span of 13 bases. Germline CDR1 reads SGDLS; CDR2 reads YYNGEE. The entire variable domain, with the rest obtained from reference TRBV9 and TRBJ2-2, is as follows: DSGVTQTPKHLITATGQRVTLRCSPRSGDLSVYWYQQSLDQGLQFLIQYYNGEERAKGNILERFSAQQFPDLHSELNLSSLELGDSALYFCASSLSDPANTGELFFGEGSRLTVL.

V and J are TRBV10-3 and TRBJ2-7; tentative D call: TRBD2 (6 bases). Germline CDR1 and CDR2: ENHRY and SYGVKD. V gave up 8 bases and J gave up 7 bases, with 12 bases separating them. The CDR3 totals 11 residues. CDR3 bases: TGTGCCATCTCTGGGGGAGGAGAGCAGTACTTC. It codes for CAISGGGEQYF.

The chain links TRBV5-1 to TRBJ2-1; TRBD2 agrees at 12 bases. Germline CDR1 is SGHRS and CDR2 is YFSETQ. V lost 3 bases and J lost 8; bases outside the gene matches: 6. The CDR3 has 15 residues. The CDR3 nucleotides read TGCGCCAGCAGCTGGACTAGCGGGACTCGGGATGAGCAGTTCTTC. Its protein product is CASSWTSGTRDEQFF.

This rearrangement joins TRBV11-3 to TRBJ2-7; tentative D call: TRBD1 (6 bases). This CDR3 comprises 15 residues. V was clipped by 5 bases and J by 0 bases, with 14 bases between them. Germline V gene lookup returns CDR1 SGHNT and CDR2 YENEEA. CDR3 nucleotide sequence: TGTGCCAGCAGCGCTAGGGCGGACAGCTCCTACGAGCAGTACTTC. Translation gives CASSARADSSYEQYF.

The CDR3 DNA follows: TGTGCCATCAGTGAAAGGAGCATTGTGGGGACAGGGACTGATGGCTACACCTTC. This encodes CAISERSIVGTGTDGYTF. V is TRBV10-3 and J is TRBJ1-2; TRBD1 agrees at 9 bases. The germline V gene encodes CDR1 ENHRY and CDR2 SYGVKD. The ends lost 3 bases at V and 6 bases at J; junction bases unmatched: 17. The CDR3 is 18 residues long.

This clone was seen a handful of times. The V gene is TRBV19, the J gene TRBJ1-2; 9 bases are shared with TRBD1. The germline gives CDR1 LNHDA, CDR2 SQIVND (reference sequence). J was trimmed by 2 bases and V by 5 bases; bases with no gene match: 9. The CDR3 loop spans 16 amino acids. The CDR3 bases are TGTGCCAGTAGTCCGGCCCAGACAGGGGGAAACTATGGCTACACCTTC. It encodes CASSPAQTGGNYGYTF. The variable domain in full, with the rest retrieved from reference TRBV19 and TRBJ1-2, is DGGITQSPKYLFRKEGQNVTLSCEQNLNHDAMYWYRQDPGQGLRLIYYSQIVNDFQKGDIAEGYSVSREKKESFPLTVTSAQKNPTAFYLCASSPAQTGGNYGYTFGSGTRLTVV.

The chain recombines TRBV19 with TRBJ2-1; TRBD2 agrees at 9 bases. The trim removed 6 bases at V and 4 bases at J, leaving 7 bases unmatched. Germline lookup yields CDR1 LNHDA and CDR2 SQIVND (reference sequence). CDR3 length: 15 residues. The CDR3, as DNA: TGTGCCAGTAGGTCTGGCGGGAGGGGGTACAATGAGCAGTTCTTC. It yields the protein CASRSGGRGYNEQFF.